The present TCR beta chain was sequenced within a study of CD8 T cells in ankylosing spondylitis. Study-level findings and limits: As for the disease-linked clones, they showed a CD8+ phenotype and occurred at relatively low frequencies in peripheral blood. A motif in TCR beta, a set of under 10 highly homologous variants, appeared characteristic of ankylosing spondylitis blood.

Concerning this clonotype itself: The antigen is unknown.

The CDR3 has 13 residues. The ends were cut back, 11 bases at V and 0 bases at J, with 11 bases in the middle. Germline-derived CDR1 and CDR2 are ENHRY and SYGVKD. TCRdb reprocessed the 5' RACE reads via MiXCR and lists one record per CDR3 protein. Among some 140,000 distinct CDR3 sequences listed, roughly 15% were seen once. The chain is built from TRBV10-3 and TRBJ2-1; D is undetermined. The receptor comes from a male donor with ankylosing spondylitis. The sequenced material came from blood, either unsorted or a sorted T cell fraction (not recorded which). The CDR3 here is CAVGINSYNEQFF. In DNA form, the CDR3 reads TGTGCCGTAGGGATTAACTCCTACAATGAGCAGTTCTTC.